This T cell receptor (beta chain) was identified in a study of post-analysis software for immune sequencing data (dated by TCRdb to about 2015). In terms of the full investigation: Relapsing-remitting, secondary progressive and progressive-relapsing multiple sclerosis were recorded as disease courses, and subtype annotation was lacking for some patients. A subset of samples was prepared in parallel using single-end sample barcoding, then pooled and co-amplified after Illumina adapter ligation. The patient repertoires were set against under 13 previously published healthy control repertoires from donors whose ages ranged from roughly 6 to 27 years. What the study reported, not specific to this receptor: The control group was slightly older than the multiple sclerosis patient group. Compared with controls, multiple sclerosis patients had significantly lower normalized Chao1 diversity, a finding suggesting substantial peripheral T-cell clonal expansion. Significantly higher frequencies in patients than in controls were found for five TRBV segments, including TRBV5-6, TRBV5-1 and TRBV20-1. Direct clustering with F measure revealed strong co-clustering of samples prepared in the same batch, which led to a batch-effect correction.

The sample holds a few counts of this clonotype. The clone's antigen remains unknown. Base qualities are missing; no much larger clone stands one base away. To demonstrate the VDJtools post-analysis software, TCR beta repertoires were profiled from the peripheral blood of about 13 young patients with multiple sclerosis. The multiple sclerosis patients were children and adolescents between about 6 and 16 years of age. The library was built by means of PCR. TCRdb names Illumina HiSeq 2500 as the instrument used. To reduce PCR and sequencing biases, unique molecular identifiers were built into the TCR beta cDNA libraries. Approximately 500,000 cDNA molecules were obtained per 1 to 10 million input T cells, so each molecule approximated one T cell. The patient libraries were prepared and sequenced using the same protocol as the earlier healthy control dataset. Within a given batch, samples were prepared together, multiplexed and sequenced on the same HiSeq lane. Per the source publication's procedure: MIGEC was used to process the raw barcoded reads, and molecular identifier groups with only a single read were discarded before consensus assembly and CDR3 extraction. Clonotype tables were post-analysed with VDJtools, normalizing diversity by down-sampling all datasets to the smallest sample size. To correct batch-related cross-sample contamination, repertoire overlap clustering matched CDR3 amino acid sequences but not nucleotide sequences. TCRdb passed the public sequencing reads through fastp at Q25 and MiXCR, retaining productive beta sequences. CDR3 protein duplicates are merged, each entry listing the most common genes and DNA. The V and J calls, along with clone size, are taken from TCRdb and not from the paper's own processing. The sample has some 370,000 distinct CDR3 sequences on record, roughly 36% of them singletons. Around 15% of the sample is held by the ten biggest clonotypes.

Trimming removed 5 bases from V and 3 bases from J; the gene matches leave 6 bases unexplained. Based on the germline V gene (reference sequence), the CDR1 and CDR2 sequences are SEHNR and FQNEAQ. Measured from the cysteine to the phenylalanine, the CDR3 is 14 residues long. The only DNA kept is the CDR3, 42 bases in frame from the first base. Specimen: blood. The sequence came from a girl aged 10 to 17 with multiple sclerosis. The rearrangement joined TRBV7-9 to TRBJ2-7; TRBD1 lines up with 8 middle nucleotides. The CDR3 has the sequence CASSTGTGIYEQYF. The bases are TGTGCCAGCAGCACCGGGACAGGCATCTACGAGCAGTACTTC.